These 19 T cell receptor beta chains share one sample of origin, sequenced in a study of molecular identifiers for immune sequencing clone quantification. TCRdb called the PCR reads again in MiXCR, with one record for every CDR3 protein. This table has roughly 630,000 distinct CDR3 sequences, 25% appearing once. What was sequenced was naive CD8+ T cells from blood, with Jurkat cell RNA spiked in. Documented subset: FACS-sorted CD8+CD4-CCR7+CD45RA+ naive T cells. These receptors were obtained from a human donor in good health. Some libraries in this study had Jurkat cell RNA spiked in.

About this clonotype: The conserved phenylalanine or tryptophan is not found at the CDR3 terminus, so this likely reflects a read error. The rearrangement uses TRBV29-1 and TRBJ2-1; D uncertain. In germline, CDR1 is SQVTM, CDR2 ANQGSEA. Trimming pared 4 bases from V and 5 bases from J, leaving 12 bases between. The CDR3 has 13 residues. In nucleotides, the CDR3 is TGCAGCGTTGCCGTGGAACGGGACAATGAGCAGTTCTGC. It is translated as CSVAVERDNEQFC.

This clonotype has more than one count but fewer than ten. J is TRBJ2-2 and V is TRBV7-9; D unclear. CDR3 length: 14 residues. CDR1 and CDR2 from the germline V gene are SEHNR and FQNEAQ (reference sequence). With 3 bases removed from V and 5 bases from J, the gap between germline ends came to 10 bases. The DNA for the CDR3 is TGTGCCAGCAGCTTTCGATTGGGTACCGGGGAGCTGTTTTTT. This encodes CASSFRLGTGELFF.

The rearrangement uses TRBV19 and TRBJ2-7; 12 nucleotides agree with TRBD2. This CDR3 has 15 amino acids. Losses at the gene ends were 5 bases for V and 3 bases for J; bases not matched to a gene: 5. The germline gives CDR1 LNHDA, CDR2 SQIVND (reference sequence). CDR3: CASSAASGRVYEQYF. CDR3 nucleotides: TGTGCCAGTAGTGCCGCTAGCGGGAGGGTCTACGAGCAGTACTTC. The full variable domain, in which reference TRBV19 and TRBJ2-7 provide the parts outside the CDR3, is DGGITQSPKYLFRKEGQNVTLSCEQNLNHDAMYWYRQDPGQGLRLIYYSQIVNDFQKGDIAEGYSVSREKKESFPLTVTSAQKNPTAFYLCASSAASGRVYEQYFGPGTRLTVT.

The genes are TRBV5-6 and TRBJ2-5, with 7 bases identical to TRBD2. The CDR3 has 15 amino acids. With V trimmed by 2 bases and J by 5 bases, 9 bases remained unmatched. Germline V gene lookup returns CDR1 SGHDT and CDR2 YYEEEE. Written as DNA, the CDR3 is TGTGCCAGCAGCTTTGCTCCTAGCGGTAGCGAGACCCAGTACTTC. Translation gives CASSFAPSGSETQYF.

This chain joins TRBV12-3 or TRBV12-4 and TRBJ1-5; a possible D gene is TRBD1 (6 bases). Trimming stripped 5 bases from V and 4 bases from J, with 12 bases between. CDR3 length equals 14 residues. The DNA for the CDR3 is TGTGCCAGCAGTACCGGGACAACAAATCAGCCCCAGCATTTT. Its protein is CASSTGTTNQPQHF.

This clonotype was observed at least ten times. V usage is TRBV20-1 and J usage is TRBJ2-3; D gene unclear. V lost 4 bases and J lost 4, with 18 bases in between. The CDR3 loop spans 15 amino acids. Germline V CDR1 and CDR2: DFQATT, SNEGSKA (reference sequence). In DNA form, the CDR3 reads TGCAGTGCTAATCAGGCGGTAGATTCGTCAGATACGCAGTATTTT. Protein product: CSANQAVDSSDTQYF.

The chain has TRBV15 and TRBJ2-1; D perhaps matches TRBD2 (6 bases). Germline lookup yields CDR1 LNHNV and CDR2 YYDKDF (reference sequence). CDR3 length: 16 residues. V lost 2 bases and J 2 bases, leaving 13 bases between the germline ends. In DNA form, the CDR3 reads TGTGCCACCAGCAGATCTCTAGCGCCGACCTACAATGAGCAGTTCTTC. Translation: CATSRSLAPTYNEQFF.

A note on this clonotype: A much larger clone differs by one base, so this may be a read error. This sequence joins TRBV28 and TRBJ2-7, with TRBD1 matching 9 bases. The V gene's germline CDR1 is MDHEN and CDR2 SYDVKM. The CDR3 sequence is 14 residues long. CDR3 nucleotide sequence: TGTGCCAGCAGTCACCTTCACAGGGGGCCCGAGCAGCACTTC. Protein: CASSHLHRGPEQHF.

This chain joins TRBV6-8 and TRBJ2-5; D uncertain. Per the germline V gene, CDR1 is MNHGY and CDR2 is SAAAGT. This CDR3 spans 15 amino acids. Trimming left V 6 bases short and J 4 bases short, with 18 bases between. In nucleotides, the CDR3 is TGTGCCAGCAGCTCCCCGGTCCTAAAGGGAGAGACCCAGTACTTC. The encoded protein is CASSSPVLKGETQYF.

This clonotype has a count of ten or more. V and J are TRBV6-2 or TRBV6-3 and TRBJ2-3; either TRBD1 or TRBD2 may fit D (5 bases each). CDR1 and CDR2 (germline): MNHEY, SVGEGT. The germline V and J ends were trimmed by 2 bases and 0 bases, with 15 bases remaining between them. The CDR3 totals 17 residues. The CDR3, as DNA: TGTGCCAGCAGTTACGGGGACGACGCGCCTAGCACAGATACGCAGTATTTT. Translated, it gives CASSYGDDAPSTDTQYF.

The chain employs TRBV20-1 and TRBJ2-2; D not resolved. The ends were cut back, 0 bases at V and 8 bases at J, with 10 bases in the middle. Germline CDR1 is DFQATT and CDR2 is SNEGSKA (reference sequence). This CDR3 has 13 amino acids. The CDR3 here is CSARDEKEGELFF. The CDR3 DNA reads as TGCAGTGCTAGAGATGAGAAAGAGGGGGAGCTGTTTTTT.

In the case of this clonotype: Sequence at one end of the junction differs from germline and may be a read error. CDR3 protein: CDSSLQSGTEGEQYF. As DNA, the CDR3 is TGCGACAGCAGCCTCCAGTCTGGGACGGAGGGCGAGCAGTACTTC. The rearrangement uses TRBV4-1 and TRBJ2-7; a weak D match, TRBD2 (6 bases). The CDR3 covers 15 residues. The germline CDR1 and CDR2 sequences are MGHRA and YSYEKL.

This clonotype was recorded at least ten times. The genes are TRBV2 and TRBJ2-3; 10 nucleotides match TRBD2. Unmatched junction bases numbered 16, after V lost 1 base and J lost 6 bases. Germline CDR1 and CDR2: SNHLY and FYNNEI. The CDR3 has 19 residues. Here the CDR3 DNA reads TGTGCCAGCAGTGAAGGGGCCCCGGAAGCGGGGGGGCCGGTGGATACGCAGTATTTT. This translates into CASSEGAPEAGGPVDTQYF.

This clonotype was observed a handful of times. The rearrangement joins TRBV6-1 to TRBJ2-2; D tentatively reads TRBD1 or TRBD2 (6 bases each). The CDR3 loop spans 15 amino acids. Trimming took 5 bases from V and 4 from J, leaving 14 bases between them. Germline CDR1 MNHNS, CDR2 SASEGT. The CDR3 DNA reads TGTGCCAGCAGTCCCGGGGGCAGGGTCACCGGGGAGCTGTTTTTT. Amino acids: CASSPGGRVTGELFF.

Only a few counts were recorded for this clonotype. The chain combines TRBV29-1 with TRBJ2-1; no clear D gene. The CDR3 totals 14 residues. Germline V CDR1 and CDR2: SQVTM, ANQGSEA. V was cut by 3 bases and J by 0 bases, with 9 bases left in between. The CDR3 loop is CSVDFENSYNEQFF. CDR3 coding DNA: TGCAGCGTTGATTTCGAGAACTCCTACAATGAGCAGTTCTTC.

This clonotype was detected ten times or more. The rearrangement uses TRBV7-2 and TRBJ1-4; D uncertain. CDR1 is SGHTA and CDR2 is FQGNSA in the germline V gene. The V end lost 3 bases, the J end lost 5 bases, and 7 bases lay between the germline ends. The CDR3 is 13 residues long. CDR3 sequence: CASSLWKNEKLFF. The DNA for the CDR3 is TGTGCCAGCAGCTTGTGGAAAAATGAAAAACTGTTTTTT.

The genes are TRBV19 and TRBJ2-3; 7 bases line up with TRBD1. V dropped 3 bases and J dropped 3; count of bases not matched to a gene: 12. Germline values: CDR1 LNHDA, CDR2 SQIVND (reference sequence). The CDR3 spans 17 residues. CDR3 protein: CASSMPPETGMTDTQYF. DNA for the CDR3: TGTGCCAGTAGTATGCCCCCTGAGACAGGGATGACAGATACGCAGTATTTT.

In the case of this clonotype: With a much larger clone just one base away, this may be a read error. The chain joins TRBV5-1 to TRBJ1-1; D may be TRBD1 (5 bases). The CDR3 length is 15 residues. The germline V gene has CDR1 SGHRS and CDR2 YFSETQ. The V and J ends lost 7 bases and 3 bases respectively, with 19 bases between them. The CDR3 reads CASWGLRLGDTEAFF. CDR3 DNA: TGCGCCAGCTGGGGTTTAAGGCTGGGGGACACTGAAGCTTTCTTT.

CDR3 coding DNA: TGTGCCAGCAGCGTCGGAGGCGGGACCTCTGGGGCCAACGTCCTGACTTTC. Translated: CASSVGGGTSGANVLTF. The genes are TRBV9 and TRBJ2-6; D perhaps matches TRBD2 (6 bases). Between the trimmed V and J ends, which lost 2 bases and 0 bases, there was a span of 12 bases. This CDR3 region has 17 residues. From germline, CDR1 is SGDLS and CDR2 YYNGEE.